This TCR beta chain was found in a study of cytomegalovirus exposure and HLA in healthy donors. PCR amplification relied on 60 Vbeta primers (plus 13 Jbeta primers). TCRdb's table, derived via immunoSEQ multiplex PCR, lists solely in-frame clones and lacks some. The data contain around 110,000 clones, 81% of them seen just once; the ten biggest clones take up about 3.8%. With 3 bases removed from V and 5 bases from J, the gap between germline ends came to 14 bases. This CDR3 has 14 amino acids. In germline, CDR1 is SGDLS, CDR2 YYNGEE. This clone was picked up one time. Material for sequencing was PBMCs. The origin of this receptor is a woman younger than 45 in good health and CMV-seronegative. The chain combines TRBV9 with TRBJ2-5; TRBD2 is a possible D gene (5 bases). The CDR3 nucleotides read TGTGCCAGCAGCGCGGACCCGGGGATGGAGACCCAGTACTTC. Its translation: CASSADPGMETQYF.